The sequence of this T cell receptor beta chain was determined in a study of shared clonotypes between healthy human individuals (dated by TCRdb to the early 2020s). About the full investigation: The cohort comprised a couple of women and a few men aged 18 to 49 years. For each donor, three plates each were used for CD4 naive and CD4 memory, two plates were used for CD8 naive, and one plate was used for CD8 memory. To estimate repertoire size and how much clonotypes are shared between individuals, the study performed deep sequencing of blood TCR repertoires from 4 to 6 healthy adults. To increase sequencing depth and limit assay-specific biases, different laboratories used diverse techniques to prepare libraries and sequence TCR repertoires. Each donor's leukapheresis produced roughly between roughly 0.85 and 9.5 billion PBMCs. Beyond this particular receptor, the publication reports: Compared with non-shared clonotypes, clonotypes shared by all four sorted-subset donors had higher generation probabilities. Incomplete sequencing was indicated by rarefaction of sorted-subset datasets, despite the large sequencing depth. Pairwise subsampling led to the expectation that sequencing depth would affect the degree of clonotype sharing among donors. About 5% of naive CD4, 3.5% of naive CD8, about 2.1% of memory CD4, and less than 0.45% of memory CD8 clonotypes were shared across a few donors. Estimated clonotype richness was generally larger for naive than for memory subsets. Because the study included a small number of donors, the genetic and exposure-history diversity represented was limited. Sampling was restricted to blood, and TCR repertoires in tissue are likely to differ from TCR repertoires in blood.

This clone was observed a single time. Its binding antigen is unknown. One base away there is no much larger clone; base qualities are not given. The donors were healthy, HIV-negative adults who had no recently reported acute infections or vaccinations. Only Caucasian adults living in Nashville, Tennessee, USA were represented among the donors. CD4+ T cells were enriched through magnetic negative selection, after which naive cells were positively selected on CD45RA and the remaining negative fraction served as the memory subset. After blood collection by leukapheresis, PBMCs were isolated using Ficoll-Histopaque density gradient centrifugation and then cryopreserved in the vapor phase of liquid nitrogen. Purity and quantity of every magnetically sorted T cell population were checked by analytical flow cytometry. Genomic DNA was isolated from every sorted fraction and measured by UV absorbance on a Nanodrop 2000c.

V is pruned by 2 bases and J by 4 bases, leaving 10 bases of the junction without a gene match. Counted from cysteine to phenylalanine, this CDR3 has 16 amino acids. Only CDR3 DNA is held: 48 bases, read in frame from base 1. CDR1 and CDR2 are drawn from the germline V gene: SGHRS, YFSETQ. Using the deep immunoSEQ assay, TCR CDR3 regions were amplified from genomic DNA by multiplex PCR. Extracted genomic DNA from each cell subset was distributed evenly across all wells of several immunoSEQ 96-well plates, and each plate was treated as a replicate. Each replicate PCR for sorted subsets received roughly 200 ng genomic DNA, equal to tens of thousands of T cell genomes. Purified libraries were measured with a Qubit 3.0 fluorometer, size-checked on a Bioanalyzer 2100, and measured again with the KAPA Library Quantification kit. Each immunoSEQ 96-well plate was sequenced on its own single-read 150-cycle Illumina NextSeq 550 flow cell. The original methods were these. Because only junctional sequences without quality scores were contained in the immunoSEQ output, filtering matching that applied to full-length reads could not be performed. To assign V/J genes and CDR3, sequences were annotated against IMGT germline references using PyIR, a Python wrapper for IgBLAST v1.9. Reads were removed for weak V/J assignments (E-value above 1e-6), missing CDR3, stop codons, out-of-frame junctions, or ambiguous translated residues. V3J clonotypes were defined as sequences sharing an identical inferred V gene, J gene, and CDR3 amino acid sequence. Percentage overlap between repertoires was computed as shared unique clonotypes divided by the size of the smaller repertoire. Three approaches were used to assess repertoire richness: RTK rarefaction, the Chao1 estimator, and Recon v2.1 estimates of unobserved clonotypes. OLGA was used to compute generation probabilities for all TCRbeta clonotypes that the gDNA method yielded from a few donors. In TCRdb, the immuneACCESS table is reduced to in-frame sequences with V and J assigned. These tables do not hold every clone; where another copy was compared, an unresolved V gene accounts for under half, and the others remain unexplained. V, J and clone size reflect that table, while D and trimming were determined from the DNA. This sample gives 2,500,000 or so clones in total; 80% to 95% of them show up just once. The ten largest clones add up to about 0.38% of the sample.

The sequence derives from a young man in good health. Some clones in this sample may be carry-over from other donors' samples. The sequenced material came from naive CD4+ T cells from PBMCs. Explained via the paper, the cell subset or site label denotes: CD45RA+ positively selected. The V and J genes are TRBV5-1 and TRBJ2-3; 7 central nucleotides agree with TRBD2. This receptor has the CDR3 CASSFPSGMGADTQYF. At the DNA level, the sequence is TGCGCCAGCAGCTTCCCAAGCGGGATGGGCGCAGATACGCAGTATTTT.